This T cell receptor beta chain came from a study of cytomegalovirus exposure and HLA in healthy donors. Likely unrecorded immune exposures existed in these nominally healthy donors. Remarks on this clone: Antigen unknown.

V lost 0 bases, J lost 3 bases, and 12 bases lay in between. CDR3 length: 15 amino acids. Germline V gene sequence: CDR1 LNHNV, CDR2 YYDKDF (reference sequence). Whole-study results and caveats: Investigators reported over 150 TCR beta chains as tied to cytomegalovirus. Most CMV-associated TCR beta chains were later found to appear HLA-restricted. For TCR beta chains, V- and J-gene trimming was later linked to a missense DCLRE1C variant.

Vbeta (60) and Jbeta (13) primers were used in the PCR. TCRdb's copy holds only in-frame clones and misses some; the assay was immunoSEQ multiplex PCR. The table shows roughly 130,000 clones, with about four fifths occurring only once. The chain carries TRBV15 and TRBJ2-7, with D perhaps matching TRBD1 (6 bases). Sequencing used PBMCs. The clonotype originates from a man aged 30-40 years in good health and CMV-seronegative. Here the CDR3 DNA reads TGTGCCACCAGCAGAGATGGACAGCCTATCTACGAGCAGTACTTC. Its translation: CATSRDGQPIYEQYF.